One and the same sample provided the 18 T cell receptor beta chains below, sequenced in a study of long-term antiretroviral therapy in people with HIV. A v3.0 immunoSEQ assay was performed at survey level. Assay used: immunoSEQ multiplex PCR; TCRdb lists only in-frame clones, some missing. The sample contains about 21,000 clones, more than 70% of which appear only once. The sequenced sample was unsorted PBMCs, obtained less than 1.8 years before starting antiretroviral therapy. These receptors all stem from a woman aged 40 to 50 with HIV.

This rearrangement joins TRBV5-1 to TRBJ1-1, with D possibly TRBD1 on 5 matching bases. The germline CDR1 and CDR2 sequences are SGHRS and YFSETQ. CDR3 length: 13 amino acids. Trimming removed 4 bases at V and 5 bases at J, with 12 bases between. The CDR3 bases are TGCGCCAGCAGCGGGACCGGAGAGACTGAAGCTTTCTTT. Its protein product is CASSGTGETEAFF.

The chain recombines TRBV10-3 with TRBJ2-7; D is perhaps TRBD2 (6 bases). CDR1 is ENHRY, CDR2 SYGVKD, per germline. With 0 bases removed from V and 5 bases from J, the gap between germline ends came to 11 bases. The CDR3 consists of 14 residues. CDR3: CAISESEGENEQYF. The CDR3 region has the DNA TGTGCCATCAGTGAGTCGGAGGGAGAAAACGAGCAGTACTTC.

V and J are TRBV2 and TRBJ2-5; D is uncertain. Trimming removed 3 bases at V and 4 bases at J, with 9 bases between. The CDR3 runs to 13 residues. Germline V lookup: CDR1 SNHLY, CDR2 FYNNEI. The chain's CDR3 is CASSDVGRETQYF. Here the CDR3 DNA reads TGTGCCAGCAGTGATGTGGGCCGAGAGACCCAGTACTTC.

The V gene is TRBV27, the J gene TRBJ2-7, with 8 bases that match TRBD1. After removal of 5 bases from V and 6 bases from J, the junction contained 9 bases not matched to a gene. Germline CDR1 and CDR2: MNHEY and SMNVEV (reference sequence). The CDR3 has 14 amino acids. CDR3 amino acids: CASSMAGTGPEQYF. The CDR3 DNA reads TGTGCCAGCAGTATGGCCGGGACAGGCCCCGAGCAGTACTTC.

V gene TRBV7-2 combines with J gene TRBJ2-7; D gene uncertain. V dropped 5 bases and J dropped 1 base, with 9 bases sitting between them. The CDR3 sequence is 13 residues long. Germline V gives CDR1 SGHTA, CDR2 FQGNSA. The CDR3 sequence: CASSPPSSYEQYF. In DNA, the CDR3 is TGTGCCAGCAGCCCCCCTTCTTCCTACGAGCAGTACTTC.

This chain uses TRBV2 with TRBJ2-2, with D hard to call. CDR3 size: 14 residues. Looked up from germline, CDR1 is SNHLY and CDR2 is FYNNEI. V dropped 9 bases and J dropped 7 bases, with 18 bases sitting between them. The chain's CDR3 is CASIGNKKSGELFF. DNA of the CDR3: TGTGCCAGTATTGGGAATAAAAAAAGCGGGGAGCTGTTTTTT.

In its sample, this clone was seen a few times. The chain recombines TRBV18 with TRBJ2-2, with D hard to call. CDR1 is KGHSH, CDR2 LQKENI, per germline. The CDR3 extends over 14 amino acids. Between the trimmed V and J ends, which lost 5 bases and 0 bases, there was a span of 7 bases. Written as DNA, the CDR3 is TGTGCCAGCTCATCGGTCACGAACACCGGGGAGCTGTTTTTT. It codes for CASSSVTNTGELFF.

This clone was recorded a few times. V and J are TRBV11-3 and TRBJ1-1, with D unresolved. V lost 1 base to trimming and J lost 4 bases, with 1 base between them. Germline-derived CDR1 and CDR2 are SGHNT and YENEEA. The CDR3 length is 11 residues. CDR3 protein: CASSLGTEAFF. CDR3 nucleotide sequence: TGTGCCAGCAGCTTAGGCACTGAAGCTTTCTTT.

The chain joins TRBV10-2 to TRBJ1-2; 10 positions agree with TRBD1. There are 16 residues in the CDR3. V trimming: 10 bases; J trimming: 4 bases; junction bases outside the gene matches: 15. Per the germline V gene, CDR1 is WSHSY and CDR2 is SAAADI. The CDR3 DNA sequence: TGCGCCACCCAAGGTTTCGCGGGACAGGGGTCCTATGGCTACACCTTC. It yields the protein CATQGFAGQGSYGYTF.

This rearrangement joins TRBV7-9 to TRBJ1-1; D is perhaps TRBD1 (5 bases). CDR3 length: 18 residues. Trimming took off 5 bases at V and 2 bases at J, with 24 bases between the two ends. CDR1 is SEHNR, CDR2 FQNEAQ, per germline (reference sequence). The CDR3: CASSQTLVQGVSNTEAFF. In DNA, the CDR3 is TGTGCCAGCAGCCAAACTTTGGTCCAGGGCGTCTCCAACACTGAAGCTTTCTTT.

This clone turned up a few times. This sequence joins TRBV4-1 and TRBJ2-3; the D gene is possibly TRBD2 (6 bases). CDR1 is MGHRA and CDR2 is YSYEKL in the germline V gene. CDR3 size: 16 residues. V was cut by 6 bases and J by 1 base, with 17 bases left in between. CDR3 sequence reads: CASSTVLSSGTDTQYF. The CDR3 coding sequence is TGCGCCAGCAGTACGGTCCTTTCTAGCGGCACAGATACGCAGTATTTT.

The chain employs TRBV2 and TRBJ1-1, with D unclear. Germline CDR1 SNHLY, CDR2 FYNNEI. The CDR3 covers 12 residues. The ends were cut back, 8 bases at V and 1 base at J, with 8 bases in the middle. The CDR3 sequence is CASFRWNTEAFF. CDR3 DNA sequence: TGTGCCAGCTTCCGCTGGAACACTGAAGCTTTCTTT.

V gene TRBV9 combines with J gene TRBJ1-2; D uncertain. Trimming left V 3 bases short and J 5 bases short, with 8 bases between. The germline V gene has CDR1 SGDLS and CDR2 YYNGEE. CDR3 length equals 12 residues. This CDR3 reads CASSEGTYGYTF. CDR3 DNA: TGTGCCAGCAGCGAGGGAACGTATGGCTACACCTTC.

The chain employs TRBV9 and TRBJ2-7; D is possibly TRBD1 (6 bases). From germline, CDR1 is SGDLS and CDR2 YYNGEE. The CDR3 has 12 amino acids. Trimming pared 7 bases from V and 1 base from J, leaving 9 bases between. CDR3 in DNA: TGTGCCAGCGGGACACGATCCTACGAGCAGTACTTC. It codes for CASGTRSYEQYF. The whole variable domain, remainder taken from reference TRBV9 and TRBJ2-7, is DSGVTQTPKHLITATGQRVTLRCSPRSGDLSVYWYQQSLDQGLQFLIQYYNGEERAKGNILERFSAQQFPDLHSELNLSSLELGDSALYFCASGTRSYEQYFGPGTRLTVT.

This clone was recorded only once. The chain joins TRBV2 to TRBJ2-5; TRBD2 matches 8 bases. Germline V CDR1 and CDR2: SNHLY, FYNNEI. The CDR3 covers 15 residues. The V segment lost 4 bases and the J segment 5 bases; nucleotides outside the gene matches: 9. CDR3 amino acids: CASSAAGTSSETQYF. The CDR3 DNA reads TGTGCCAGCAGTGCAGCCGGGACTAGTTCGGAGACCCAGTACTTC.

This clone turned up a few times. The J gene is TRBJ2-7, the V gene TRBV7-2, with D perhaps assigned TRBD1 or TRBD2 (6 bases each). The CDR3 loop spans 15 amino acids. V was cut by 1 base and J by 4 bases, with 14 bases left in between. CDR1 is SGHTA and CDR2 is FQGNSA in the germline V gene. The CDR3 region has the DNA TGTGCCAGCAGCTTAGAGCCGGGGGCGAGGTACGAGCAGTACTTC. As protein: CASSLEPGARYEQYF.

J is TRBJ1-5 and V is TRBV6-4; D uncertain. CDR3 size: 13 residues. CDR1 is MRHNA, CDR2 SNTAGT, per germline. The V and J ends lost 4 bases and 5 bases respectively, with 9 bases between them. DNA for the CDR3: TGTGCCAGCAGTGTCGAGCGGGATCAGCCCCAGCATTTT. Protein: CASSVERDQPQHF.

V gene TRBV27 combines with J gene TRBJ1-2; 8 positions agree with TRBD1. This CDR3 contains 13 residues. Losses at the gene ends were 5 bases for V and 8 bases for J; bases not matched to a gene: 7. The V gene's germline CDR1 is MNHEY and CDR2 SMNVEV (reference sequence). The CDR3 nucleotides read TGTGCCAGCAGTACCACAGGGGGAGAAGGCTACACCTTC. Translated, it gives CASSTTGGEGYTF.